These T cell receptor beta chains were read from a single sample in a study of OX40 agonist ivuxolimab in advanced cancers. TCRdb keeps only in-frame clones here, not all; method: immunoSEQ multiplex PCR. The data contain 25,000 or so clones, around 75% of them seen just once; the ten biggest clones take up about 17%. Sequenced here: CD4+ or CD8+ T cells sorted from blood, sampled in a trial of the OX40 agonist ivuxolimab. All receptors derive from an adult with an advanced solid tumor such as melanoma, head and neck, liver or kidney cancer. CDR3s include the opening cysteine and the closing phenylalanine or tryptophan. The D gene is left open where the match is weak. Clone size is not always given. Where it is, it says once, few, many or a class for expanded clones.

v_call	d_call	j_call	clone_size	cdr3_nt	cdr3_aa
TRBV5-5	.	TRBJ2-1	medium-sized	TGTGCCAGCAGCTTGGCCTTTTACCCTCCTGCGGGTGAGCAGTTCTTC	CASSLAFYPPAGEQFF
TRBV15	.	TRBJ2-3	.	TGTGCCACCAGCAGAGATCGGGACACAGATACGCAGTATTTT	CATSRDRDTDTQYF
TRBV28	TRBD2	TRBJ2-1	.	TGTGCCAGCAGCTACCGGATGAGGCGGGGGAATGAGCAGTTCTTC	CASSYRMRRGNEQFF
TRBV6-5	.	TRBJ1-2	.	TGTGCCAGCAGTTACGACAGGACAACTAACTATGGCTACACCTTC	CASSYDRTTNYGYTF
TRBV5-1	.	TRBJ2-7	once	TGCGCCAGCAGCCCGCTGGGGGGCCTTGACGAGCAGTACTTC	CASSPLGGLDEQYF
TRBV19	.	TRBJ2-3	.	TGTGCCAGTAGTATCTCGGGGTTGGGAGACACGCAGTATTTT	CASSISGLGDTQYF
TRBV19	TRBD2	TRBJ2-5	.	TGTGCCAGTAGCGGCTCCGGGGGGGTCGGGGAGACCCAGTACTTC	CASSGSGGVGETQYF
TRBV30	.	TRBJ2-7	.	TGTGCCTGGAGTCAGGCAGGGGTCCCCTACGAGCAGTACTTC	CAWSQAGVPYEQYF
TRBV2	.	TRBJ2-5	.	TGTGCCAGCAGCGCCGTCGAGGGGGTAGGAAGCGAGACCCAGTACTTC	CASSAVEGVGSETQYF
TRBV5-1	.	TRBJ2-3	.	TGCGCCAGCAGCTACCGACAGGAGTCTAGCACAGATACGCAGTATTTT	CASSYRQESSTDTQYF
TRBV5-6	.	TRBJ2-4	.	TGTGCCAGCAGCTTAGGGGCGCAGGACATTCAGTACTTC	CASSLGAQDIQYF
TRBV7-2	TRBD2	TRBJ2-3	.	TGTGCCAGCAGCTTAACTAGCGGGAGCACAGATACGCAGTATTTT	CASSLTSGSTDTQYF
TRBV6-1	.	TRBJ2-7	.	TGTGCCAGGCCTCTAGGGGGGGAAGGCTACGAGCAGTACTTC	CARPLGGEGYEQYF
TRBV6-6	.	TRBJ1-5	.	TGTGCCAGCAGGGAAGGGGTACGGAGCAATCAGCCCCAGCATTTT	CASREGVRSNQPQHF
TRBV2	.	TRBJ2-2	once	TGTGCCAGCAGTGAAGAGGGGGTTCGGCACCTCACCGGGGAGCTGTTTTTT	CASSEEGVRHLTGELFF
TRBV11-2	.	TRBJ2-2	.	TGTGCCAGCAGCTTAGAGTTGGCCACCGCGAACACCGGGGAGCTGTTTTTT	CASSLELATANTGELFF
TRBV5-6	TRBD1	TRBJ2-3	.	TGTGCCAGCAGCGCCGAGACAGGGGCAGATACGCAGTATTTT	CASSAETGADTQYF